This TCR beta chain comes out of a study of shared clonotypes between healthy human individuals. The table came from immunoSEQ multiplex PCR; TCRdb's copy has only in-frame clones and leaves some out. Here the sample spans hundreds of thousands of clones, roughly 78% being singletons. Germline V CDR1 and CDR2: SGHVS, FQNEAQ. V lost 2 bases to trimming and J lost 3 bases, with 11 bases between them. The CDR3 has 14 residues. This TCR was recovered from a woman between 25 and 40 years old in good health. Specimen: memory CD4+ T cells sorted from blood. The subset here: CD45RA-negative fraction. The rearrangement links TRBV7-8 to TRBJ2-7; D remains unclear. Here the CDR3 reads CASSLTRRSYEQYF. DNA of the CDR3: TGTGCCAGCAGCTTAACTCGCCGGAGCTACGAGCAGTACTTC.